This TCR beta chain originates from a study of cytomegalovirus exposure and HLA in healthy donors. The CDR3 has 13 amino acids. The J segment lost 1 base and the V segment lost 8 bases, leaving 2 bases of the junction unmatched. The germline V gene has CDR1 MGHDK and CDR2 SYGVNS. Vbeta (60) and Jbeta (13) primers were used in the PCR. TCRdb's copy holds only in-frame clones and misses some; the assay was immunoSEQ multiplex PCR. The data contain nearly 110,000 clones, roughly 82% of them singletons. Healthy bone marrow donors supplied every sample. The genes are TRBV25-1 and TRBJ2-5, with 9 bases matching TRBD2. This TCR was sampled from a man aged 45-65 years in good health and CMV-seronegative. The sequencing sample was made of PBMCs. The CDR3 loop reads CASSGLAQETQYF. CDR3 coding DNA: TGTGCCAGCTCGGGACTAGCCCAAGAGACCCAGTACTTC.